Presented here are 4 T cell receptor beta chains from one specimen sequenced in a study of Ad26.COV2.S vaccination and SARS-CoV-2 variants. TCRdb's copy holds only in-frame clones and misses some; the assay was immunoSEQ multiplex PCR. The table shows hundreds of thousands of clones, with more than 75% occurring only once. Treatment reported: roughly 20 received Ad26.COV2.S at low or high dose, single or two shots; several received placebo; per-sample allocation not given. Samples came from day 63 after the first vaccine or placebo injection. The input for sequencing was peripheral blood, taken in a trial of Ad26.COV2.S vaccine versus placebo. These receptors all come from a person aged 18 to 59 who received the Ad26.COV2.S COVID-19 vaccine or a placebo.

CDR3 DNA sequence: TGTGCCAGCAGTGAATCGGCGGGGTCACCCCTCCACTTT. Protein: CASSESAGSPLHF. The chain employs TRBV25-1 and TRBJ1-6; no firm D call. CDR3 length: 13 residues. V dropped 1 base and J dropped 10 bases, with 8 bases sitting between them. The germline CDR1 and CDR2 sequences are MGHDK and SYGVNS.

The CDR3 nucleotides are TGTGCCAGCAGCACCGGGACAGTCGACGAGCAGTACTTC. It specifies CASSTGTVDEQYF. This sequence joins TRBV11-2 and TRBJ2-7; 7 bases align to TRBD1. Germline V gene sequence: CDR1 SGHAT, CDR2 FQNNGV. The CDR3 extends over 13 amino acids. Trimming took 5 bases from V and 5 from J; bases not matched to a gene: 6.

J is TRBJ2-7 and V is TRBV7-2, with D possibly matching TRBD1 (6 bases). The ends were cut back, 1 base at V and 11 bases at J, with 12 bases in the middle. The V gene's germline CDR1 is SGHTA and CDR2 FQGNSA. The CDR3 has 12 residues. The CDR3 loop reads CASSLDPGAEYF. The CDR3 DNA follows: TGTGCCAGCAGCTTAGATCCAGGGGCAGAGTACTTC.

The chain recombines TRBV2 with TRBJ1-2; unclear D gene. Germline V lookup: CDR1 SNHLY, CDR2 FYNNEI. The CDR3 has 11 residues. Trimming removed 3 bases at V and 11 bases at J, with 10 bases between. This CDR3 is CASSDSRRYTF. CDR3 DNA: TGTGCCAGCAGTGATTCCAGGAGATACACCTTC.